This entry lists 23 T cell receptor beta chains sequenced from one sample in a study of shared clonotypes between healthy human individuals. Libraries were prepared by immunoSEQ multiplex PCR; TCRdb keeps only in-frame clonotypes and omits some of them. This sample has around 690,000 clones; 90% occur once, and the top ten carry approximately 35%. The sequencing input was memory CD8+ T cells from PBMCs. Subset given: CD45RO+ cells pooled with CCR7-negative TemRA cells. Every receptor here comes from a man in his late teens or twenties in good health. Some clones in this sample may be carry-over from other donors' samples.

CDR3 amino acids: CASSEWRMGLAGYNEQFF. CDR3 in DNA: TGTGCCAGCAGTGAATGGCGAATGGGACTAGCGGGATACAATGAGCAGTTCTTC. This chain links TRBV25-1 with TRBJ2-1; 13 positions match TRBD2. Germline values: CDR1 MGHDK, CDR2 SYGVNS. The ends lost 1 base at V and 4 bases at J; junction bases unmatched: 7. CDR3 length: 18 residues.

This chain joins TRBV25-1 and TRBJ2-7; D remains unclear. Germline CDR1 is MGHDK and CDR2 is SYGVNS. With 5 bases removed from V and 3 bases from J, the gap between germline ends came to 8 bases. This CDR3 has 12 amino acids. The CDR3 loop is CASSLGNYEQYF. The CDR3 DNA reads TGTGCCAGCAGTCTTGGGAACTACGAGCAGTACTTC.

The chain employs TRBV7-8 and TRBJ2-7, with D uncertain. V gave up 2 bases and J gave up 5 bases, with 16 bases separating them. Germline V CDR1 and CDR2: SGHVS, FQNEAQ. The CDR3 contains 15 residues. The CDR3 spells CASSLYSLDTHEQYF. The CDR3 bases are TGTGCCAGCAGCTTATATTCGCTAGACACCCACGAGCAGTACTTC. Supplemented by reference TRBV7-8 and TRBJ2-7, the full variable domain reads GAGVSQSPRYKVAKRGQDVALRCDPISGHVSLFWYQQALGQGPEFLTYFQNEAQLDKSGLPSDRFFAERPEGSVSTLKIQRTQQEDSAVYLCASSLYSLDTHEQYFGPGTRLTVT.

The chain couples TRBV19 to TRBJ1-1; D is perhaps TRBD1 (6 bases). Trimming shortened V by 0 bases and J by 1 base, and 24 bases separated the two germline ends. This CDR3 spans 20 amino acids. Germline-derived CDR1 and CDR2 are LNHDA and SQIVND (reference sequence). CDR3: CASSIDPNGEDGGSNTEAFF. The CDR3 coding sequence is TGTGCCAGTAGTATAGACCCTAACGGGGAGGACGGGGGCTCGAACACTGAAGCTTTCTTT.

The count of this clone is one. The rearrangement uses TRBV9 and TRBJ2-7; D gene uncertain. Trimming stripped 0 bases from V and 3 bases from J, with 7 bases between. The CDR3 totals 13 residues. Germline-derived CDR1 and CDR2 are SGDLS and YYNGEE. The CDR3 reads CASSVDPSYEQYF. CDR3 DNA: TGTGCCAGCAGCGTAGATCCGAGCTACGAGCAGTACTTC.

This clone was found a few times. The rearrangement joins TRBV7-9 to TRBJ2-5; D is perhaps TRBD2 (6 bases). Germline V gene lookup returns CDR1 SEHNR and CDR2 FQNEAQ (reference sequence). Trimming took off 5 bases at V and 2 bases at J, with 12 bases between the two ends. The CDR3 length is 14 residues. The CDR3 bases are TGTGCCAGCAGCAAGCTGGGACTTCAAGAGACCCAGTACTTC. Protein sequence: CASSKLGLQETQYF.

The chain combines TRBV13 with TRBJ2-1, with D perhaps TRBD2 (6 bases). This CDR3 contains 12 residues. From germline, CDR1 is PRHDT and CDR2 FYEKMQ (reference sequence). Trimming removed 2 bases at V and 9 bases at J, with 8 bases between. The CDR3 here is CASSLKRAEQFF. In DNA form, the CDR3 reads TGTGCCAGCAGCTTAAAGCGGGCTGAGCAGTTCTTC. Looking up the rest from reference TRBV13 and TRBJ2-1 gives the full variable domain: AAGVIQSPRHLIKEKRETATLKCYPIPRHDTVYWYQQGPGQDPQFLISFYEKMQSDKGSIPDRFSAQQFSDYHSELNMSSLELGDSALYFCASSLKRAEQFFGPGTRLTVL.

The rearrangement uses TRBV9 and TRBJ2-5; perhaps TRBD2 as D (6 bases). V gave up 0 bases and J gave up 3 bases, with 12 bases separating them. Per germline, CDR1 SGDLS and CDR2 YYNGEE. The CDR3 covers 15 residues. The CDR3 DNA reads as TGTGCCAGCAGCGTAGACGGGACTTACAAAGAGACCCAGTACTTC. Protein: CASSVDGTYKETQYF.

The V call is TRBV27, the J call TRBJ2-7, with D maybe TRBD1 (5 bases). Trimming took off 3 bases at V and 6 bases at J, with 12 bases between the two ends. The CDR3 sequence is 13 residues long. CDR1 is MNHEY, CDR2 SMNVEV, per germline (reference sequence). CDR3 amino acids: CASSLLRGGEQYF. The CDR3 nucleotides read TGTGCCAGCAGTTTGTTAAGGGGCGGCGAGCAGTACTTC.

The genes are TRBV7-8 and TRBJ2-1, with D perhaps TRBD2 (5 bases). This CDR3 has 16 residues. Germline V gene lookup returns CDR1 SGHVS and CDR2 FQNEAQ. The germline V and J ends were trimmed by 5 bases and 8 bases, with 22 bases remaining between them. Here the CDR3 DNA reads TGTGCCAGCAGCCCCTGGAGGCGAGCCTATGGGCATGAGCAGTTCTTC. Protein: CASSPWRRAYGHEQFF.

This chain connects TRBV25-1 to TRBJ2-1; D ambiguous. Trimming removed 1 base from V and 2 bases from J, with 12 bases in between. The CDR3 length is 16 residues. Looked up from germline, CDR1 is MGHDK and CDR2 is SYGVNS. The CDR3 sequence is CASSESHRQTYNEQFF. DNA for the CDR3: TGTGCCAGCAGTGAATCACACCGGCAGACCTACAATGAGCAGTTCTTC.

This clone has just one count. This chain joins TRBV19 and TRBJ1-4, with D hard to call. The germline gives CDR1 LNHDA, CDR2 SQIVND (reference sequence). V lost 6 bases and J lost 0, with 11 bases in between. CDR3 length equals 15 residues. This chain's CDR3 is CASRPGDATNEKLFF. The CDR3 DNA sequence: TGTGCCAGTAGGCCCGGAGATGCAACTAATGAAAAACTGTTTTTT. Combining the CDR3 with reference TRBV19 and TRBJ1-4 gives the whole variable domain DGGITQSPKYLFRKEGQNVTLSCEQNLNHDAMYWYRQDPGQGLRLIYYSQIVNDFQKGDIAEGYSVSREKKESFPLTVTSAQKNPTAFYLCASRPGDATNEKLFFGSGTQLSVL.

The chain links TRBV9 to TRBJ2-7; no definite D call. CDR3 length equals 16 residues. Deletions cut 0 bases from V and 0 bases from J, with 13 bases between. The germline V gene encodes CDR1 SGDLS and CDR2 YYNGEE. The CDR3 protein is CASSVAGVRSSYEQYF. CDR3 nucleotide sequence: TGTGCCAGCAGCGTAGCTGGGGTTAGGAGCTCCTACGAGCAGTACTTC.

The chain uses TRBV7-6 and TRBJ2-1, with 10 bases lining up with TRBD2. The CDR3 is 18 amino acids. Germline-derived CDR1 and CDR2 are SGHVS and FNYEAQ. The V and J ends lost 5 bases and 3 bases, in that order; junction bases with no gene match: 13. The CDR3 region is CASSARSPLAGVYNEQFF. CDR3 DNA: TGTGCCAGCAGCGCTCGATCACCTCTAGCGGGAGTCTACAATGAGCAGTTCTTC.

The chain employs TRBV28 and TRBJ2-3; 8 positions agree with TRBD2. There are 19 residues in the CDR3. V dropped 5 bases and J dropped 0; count of bases not matched to a gene: 16. Germline-derived CDR1 and CDR2 are MDHEN and SYDVKM. In DNA form, the CDR3 reads TGTGCCAGCAGTCCCGAGGGACTAGGGCTCTATACTAGCACAGATACGCAGTATTTT. Its protein product is CASSPEGLGLYTSTDTQYF.

The CDR3 sequence: CASSVSWREGEQYF. The DNA for the CDR3 is TGTGCCAGCAGCGTTTCGTGGCGGGAGGGCGAGCAGTACTTC. The chain has TRBV9 and TRBJ2-7; 9 nucleotides match TRBD2. Per the germline V gene, CDR1 is SGDLS and CDR2 is YYNGEE. With 2 bases clipped from V and 6 bases from J, the junction kept 6 bases outside the gene matches. There are 14 residues in the CDR3. The whole variable domain, filled in from reference TRBV9 and TRBJ2-7, reads DSGVTQTPKHLITATGQRVTLRCSPRSGDLSVYWYQQSLDQGLQFLIQYYNGEERAKGNILERFSAQQFPDLHSELNLSSLELGDSALYFCASSVSWREGEQYFGPGTRLTVT.

The chain links TRBV15 to TRBJ2-1; D gene unclear. This CDR3 is built from 12 residues. In germline, CDR1 is LNHNV, CDR2 YYDKDF (reference sequence). V was cut by 9 bases and J by 8 bases, with 14 bases left in between. In DNA, the CDR3 is TGTGCCACAGGAGACACCTGGGATGAGCAGTTCTTC. This encodes CATGDTWDEQFF.

The rearrangement links TRBV28 to TRBJ1-1; no reliable D call. Trimming removed 2 bases from V and 7 bases from J, with 8 bases in between. The CDR3 extends over 12 amino acids. The V gene's germline CDR1 is MDHEN and CDR2 SYDVKM. The CDR3: CASSLGEIEAFF. CDR3 DNA: TGTGCCAGCAGTTTAGGCGAGATTGAAGCTTTCTTT.

V is TRBV4-2 and J is TRBJ2-7, with D perhaps TRBD1 or TRBD2 (5 bases each). The V and J ends lost 1 base and 2 bases respectively, with 12 bases between them. There are 15 residues in the CDR3. CDR1 and CDR2 from the germline V gene are LGHNA and YNFKEQ. This CDR3 reads CASSQGLKGPYEQYF. The DNA of the CDR3 is TGTGCCAGCAGCCAAGGTCTTAAGGGACCCTACGAGCAGTACTTC.

The chain joins TRBV27 to TRBJ2-3; weak D call: TRBD1 (7 bases). The V gene's germline CDR1 is MNHEY and CDR2 SMNVEV (reference sequence). The CDR3 has 17 amino acids. Trimming cost V 5 bases and J 2 bases, with 20 bases left between them. This CDR3 reads CASSPRRGTVHTDTQYF. The CDR3 coding sequence is TGTGCCAGCAGTCCCCGCCGCGGGACAGTGCACACAGATACGCAGTATTTT.

This chain joins TRBV7-8 and TRBJ2-7; the match to TRBD1 covers 9 bases. Germline CDR1 and CDR2: SGHVS and FQNEAQ. The V segment lost 0 bases and the J segment 2 bases; nucleotides outside the gene matches: 5. The CDR3 sequence is 16 residues long. The CDR3 coding sequence is TGTGCCAGCAGCTTAGCGGGAGGACAGGGGACCTACGAGCAGTACTTC. Translating it yields CASSLAGGQGTYEQYF.

This chain uses TRBV7-3 with TRBJ2-7, with 11 bases matching TRBD2. This CDR3 has 20 amino acids. Germline lookup yields CDR1 SGHTA and CDR2 FQGTGA. The trim removed 5 bases at V and 2 bases at J, leaving 20 bases unmatched. The CDR3 sequence: CASSPIFRPSGLAATYEQYF. For the CDR3, the DNA is TGTGCCAGCAGCCCAATTTTCCGACCTTCGGGACTAGCGGCCACCTACGAGCAGTACTTC.

J is TRBJ2-5 and V is TRBV2, with D hard to call. The germline gives CDR1 SNHLY, CDR2 FYNNEI. CDR3 length equals 12 residues. V was pared by 7 bases and J by 13 bases, with 19 bases between. The DNA for the CDR3 is TGTGCCAGCACTGAGAGTTGGCCCTTAGGGTACTTC. Protein sequence: CASTESWPLGYF.